These 12 T cell receptor beta chains share one sample of origin, sequenced in a study of shared clonotypes between healthy human individuals (dated by TCRdb to 2019 to 2021). Library creation used the immunoSEQ multiplex PCR assay. The table was pulled from immuneACCESS by TCRdb, which kept in-frame rearrangements only. Such tables lose some clones; where checked, under half of the loss comes from unresolved V genes, and the rest has no known cause. In all, the sample holds 450,000 to 650,000 clones, and about 80% of those were seen once. Jointly, the top ten make up approximately 12% of the sample. Sequences were obtained from PBMCs. The receptors come from a woman in her 40s in good health. Some clones in this sample may be carry-over from other donors' samples.

The chain uses TRBV9 and TRBJ1-3, with D perhaps TRBD1 (5 bases). Looked up from germline, CDR1 is SGDLS and CDR2 is YYNGEE. The CDR3 has 15 residues. Trimming removed 0 bases at V and 2 bases at J, with 9 bases between. CDR3: CASSVARDPGNTIYF. The CDR3 DNA sequence: TGTGCCAGCAGCGTAGCCCGGGACCCTGGAAACACCATATATTTT.

The chain uses TRBV9 and TRBJ2-7; TRBD2 is a possible D gene (6 bases). V shed 4 bases and J shed 4 bases, with 15 bases lying between them. The germline CDR1 and CDR2 sequences are SGDLS and YYNGEE. The CDR3 contains 14 residues. CDR3 sequence (DNA): TGTGCCAGCAGCCCTCAGACTAGTGGATACGAGCAGTACTTC. It is translated as CASSPQTSGYEQYF. The variable domain in full, with the rest retrieved from reference TRBV9 and TRBJ2-7, is DSGVTQTPKHLITATGQRVTLRCSPRSGDLSVYWYQQSLDQGLQFLIQYYNGEERAKGNILERFSAQQFPDLHSELNLSSLELGDSALYFCASSPQTSGYEQYFGPGTRLTVT.

V and J are TRBV7-9 and TRBJ2-5, with 8 positions matching TRBD1. V was pared by 2 bases and J by 1 base, with 3 bases of the junction left unmatched. Per the germline V gene, CDR1 is SEHNR and CDR2 is FQNEAQ (reference sequence). The CDR3 covers 15 residues. CDR3 sequence (DNA): TGTGCCAGCAGCTTAAGGGACAGGTTCCAAGAGACCCAGTACTTC. This sequence encodes CASSLRDRFQETQYF.

The gene calls are TRBV6-6 and TRBJ2-2; D is unclear. This CDR3 has 12 residues. The germline V gene has CDR1 MNHNY and CDR2 SVGAGI (reference sequence). V was trimmed by 5 bases and J by 7 bases, leaving 8 bases between them. CDR3 region: CASSAPSGELFF. CDR3 coding DNA: TGTGCCAGCAGTGCCCCCAGCGGGGAGCTGTTTTTT.

This clone has a count of ten or more. The J gene is TRBJ1-1, the V gene TRBV5-4; the D is unclear. Germline lookup yields CDR1 SGHNT and CDR2 YYREEE (reference sequence). This CDR3 is 12 amino acids long. V shed 0 bases and J shed 2 bases, with 2 bases lying between them. The CDR3 region has the DNA TGTGCCAGCAGCTTGGACAACACTGAAGCTTTCTTT. Its protein is CASSLDNTEAFF.

This clone has just a few counts. The V and J genes are TRBV5-4 and TRBJ2-2; D might be TRBD1 (6 bases). V was trimmed by 4 bases and J by 4 bases, leaving 14 bases between them. In germline, CDR1 is SGHNT, CDR2 YYREEE (reference sequence). The CDR3 extends over 15 amino acids. CDR3 protein: CASSDDRSRTGELFF. The CDR3 DNA reads as TGTGCCAGCAGCGATGACAGGAGCCGCACCGGGGAGCTGTTTTTT.

The chain couples TRBV5-1 to TRBJ2-7, with a tentative D call TRBD2 (6 bases). V gave up 0 bases and J gave up 3 bases, with 13 bases separating them. This CDR3 spans 15 amino acids. Germline V lookup: CDR1 SGHRS, CDR2 YFSETQ. CDR3 residues: CASSLAGGGLYEQYF. The CDR3 nucleotides read TGCGCCAGCAGCTTGGCCGGGGGAGGACTCTACGAGCAGTACTTC.

CDR3 nucleotides: TGTGCCAGCAGTATTCACCGTGACACTGAAGCTTTCTTT. Residues: CASSIHRDTEAFF. This chain links TRBV27 with TRBJ1-1, with D unresolved. This CDR3 contains 13 residues. Germline V CDR1 and CDR2: MNHEY, SMNVEV (reference sequence). The germline V and J ends were trimmed by 5 bases and 3 bases, with 10 bases remaining between them.

The chain joins TRBV12-5 to TRBJ2-3; 16 bases line up with TRBD2. In germline, CDR1 is LGHNT, CDR2 FRNRAP. CDR3 size: 18 residues. The trim removed 5 bases at V and 3 bases at J, leaving 8 bases unmatched. The DNA of the CDR3 is TGTGCTAGTGGTGGGGGACTAGCGGGAGGGCCGGAAACAGATACGCAGTATTTT. Translating gives CASGGGLAGGPETDTQYF.

The chain uses TRBV9 and TRBJ2-7, with D unresolved. Per the germline V gene, CDR1 is SGDLS and CDR2 is YYNGEE. The CDR3 totals 12 residues. V was clipped by 5 bases and J by 6 bases, with 12 bases between them. CDR3 in DNA: TGTGCCAGCAGTTCCCGACCGGGCGAGCAGTACTTC. Translation gives CASSSRPGEQYF.

The table lists this clone with a few counts. The rearrangement links TRBV11-2 to TRBJ2-5, with 9 bases lining up with TRBD1. The CDR3 has 15 amino acids. The germline gives CDR1 SGHAT, CDR2 FQNNGV. V shed 5 bases and J 7 bases; nucleotides not matched to a gene: 11. The CDR3 DNA sequence: TGTGCCAGCAGCCTTGGACAGGGGAGGGGTGGGACCCAGTACTTC. As protein: CASSLGQGRGGTQYF.

The chain carries TRBV4-2 and TRBJ2-7, with a tentative D call TRBD2 (6 bases). Germline CDR1 reads LGHNA; CDR2 reads YNFKEQ. The CDR3 consists of 15 residues. V was clipped by 0 bases and J by 2 bases, with 11 bases between them. DNA for the CDR3: TGTGCCAGCAGCCAAGAGGCCGGAGGGCCCTACGAGCAGTACTTC. This translates into CASSQEAGGPYEQYF.